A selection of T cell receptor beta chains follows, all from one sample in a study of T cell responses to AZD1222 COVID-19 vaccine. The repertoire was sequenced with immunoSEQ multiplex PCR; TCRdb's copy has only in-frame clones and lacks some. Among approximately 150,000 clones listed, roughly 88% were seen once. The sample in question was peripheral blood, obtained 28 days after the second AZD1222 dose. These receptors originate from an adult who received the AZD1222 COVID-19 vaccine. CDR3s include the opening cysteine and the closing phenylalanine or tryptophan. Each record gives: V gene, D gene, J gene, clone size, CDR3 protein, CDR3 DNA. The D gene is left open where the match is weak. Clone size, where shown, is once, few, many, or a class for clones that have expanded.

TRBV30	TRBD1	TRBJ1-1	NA	CAWSRTGGSLAFF	TGTGCCTGGAGCAGGACAGGGGGCTCATTGGCTTTCTTT
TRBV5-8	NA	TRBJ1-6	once	CASSFSGADNSPLHF	TGTGCCAGCAGCTTTTCGGGGGCGGATAATTCACCCCTCCACTTT
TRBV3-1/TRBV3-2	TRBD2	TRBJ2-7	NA	CASGPSSGAYEQYF	TGTGCCAGCGGGCCATCTAGCGGCGCCTACGAGCAGTACTTC
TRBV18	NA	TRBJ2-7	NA	CASSQKQGYEQYF	TGTGCCAGCTCCCAAAAGCAGGGCTACGAGCAGTACTTC
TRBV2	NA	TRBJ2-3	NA	CASSAGQGSTDTQYF	TGTGCCAGCAGTGCGGGGCAGGGCAGCACAGATACGCAGTATTTT
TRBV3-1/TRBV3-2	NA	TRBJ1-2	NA	CASSRRVARRDYGYTF	TGTGCCAGCAGCCGAAGAGTCGCCCGGCGGGACTATGGCTACACCTTC
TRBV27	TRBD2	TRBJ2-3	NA	CASSVLAGLSTDTQYF	TGTGCCAGCAGTGTCCTAGCGGGACTTAGCACAGATACGCAGTATTTT
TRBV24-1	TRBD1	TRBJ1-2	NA	CATSDEGQANYGYTF	TGTGCCACCAGTGACGAAGGACAGGCGAACTATGGCTACACCTTC
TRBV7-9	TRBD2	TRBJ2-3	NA	CASSLERVTSGRRTDTQYF	TGTGCCAGCAGCCTCGAGAGGGTGACTAGCGGGAGACGCACAGATACGCAGTATTTT
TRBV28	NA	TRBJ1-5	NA	CASSYPTAQPQHF	TGTGCCAGCAGTTACCCGACAGCCCAGCCCCAGCATTTT
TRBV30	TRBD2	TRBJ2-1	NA	CAWSTTSGVPGFF	TGTGCCTGGAGTACTACTAGCGGGGTCCCTGGGTTCTTC
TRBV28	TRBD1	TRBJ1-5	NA	CASSLSTGQGLGQPQHF	TGTGCCAGCAGTTTATCGACGGGACAGGGGCTCGGTCAGCCCCAGCATTTT
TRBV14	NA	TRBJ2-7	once	CASSQEEGRYEQYF	TGTGCCAGCAGCCAAGAGGAGGGGAGATACGAGCAGTACTTC
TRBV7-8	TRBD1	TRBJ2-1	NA	CATLVGTGGNEQFF	TGTGCCACCCTAGTCGGGACAGGGGGCAATGAGCAGTTCTTC
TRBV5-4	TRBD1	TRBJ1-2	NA	CASSFTGGGGYTF	TGTGCCAGCAGCTTTACAGGGGGCGGTGGCTACACCTTC
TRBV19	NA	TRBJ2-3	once	CASSMGVGPDTQYF	TGTGCCAGTAGTATGGGGGTTGGGCCAGATACGCAGTATTTT
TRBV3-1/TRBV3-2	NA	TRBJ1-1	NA	CASSRDTTNTEAFF	TGTGCCAGCAGCCGGGACACAACGAACACTGAAGCTTTCTTT
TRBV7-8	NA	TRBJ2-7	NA	CASSLVVGGSYEQYF	TGTGCCAGCAGCTTAGTGGTGGGGGGATCCTACGAGCAGTACTTC
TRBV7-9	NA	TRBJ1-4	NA	CASSPRGGATNEKLFF	TGTGCCAGCAGCCCTCGGGGGGGCGCAACTAATGAAAAACTGTTTTTT
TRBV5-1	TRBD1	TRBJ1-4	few	CASSLQGRGGEKLFF	TGCGCCAGCAGCTTACAGGGGCGGGGAGGGGAAAAACTGTTTTTT
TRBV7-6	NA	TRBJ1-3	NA	CASSLTPSVGNTIYF	TGTGCCAGCAGCTTAACGCCCTCGGTAGGAAACACCATATATTTT
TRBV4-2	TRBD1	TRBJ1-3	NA	CASSQVGGTAGNTIYF	TGTGCCAGCAGCCAAGTGGGGGGGACAGCTGGAAACACCATATATTTT
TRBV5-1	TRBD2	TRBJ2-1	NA	CASSPGLERNEQFF	TGCGCCAGCAGCCCAGGACTAGAACGCAATGAGCAGTTCTTC
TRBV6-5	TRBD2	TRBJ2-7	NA	CASSTSGSDSYEQYF	TGTGCCAGCAGTACTAGCGGGAGCGACTCCTACGAGCAGTACTTC
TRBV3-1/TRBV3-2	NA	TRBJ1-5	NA	CASSQMGTQPQHF	TGTGCCAGCAGCCAAATGGGGACTCAGCCCCAGCATTTT
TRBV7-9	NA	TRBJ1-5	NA	CASQEGGGNQPQHF	TGTGCCAGCCAGGAAGGTGGTGGCAATCAGCCCCAGCATTTT